This T cell receptor (beta chain) was retrieved from a study of T-cell memory formation after mild COVID-19. The CDR3 runs to 15 residues. Germline CDR1 and CDR2: SGHAT and FQNNGV. Deletions cut 5 bases from V and 3 bases from J, with 17 bases between. This clonotype was counted a few times. MiXCR, applied by TCRdb to the 5' RACE reads, yields one record per CDR3 protein. The sample consists of 340,000 or so distinct CDR3 sequences, 10% to 15% of them appearing once. The sequence was collected from a man aged 18 to 35 who had mild COVID-19 (a few samples of this study predate the infection). Cell type and time point are not known. The chain combines TRBV11-2 with TRBJ2-7; maybe TRBD1 (5 bases). The sequenced sample consisted of PBMCs or a T cell subset sorted from them (not recorded which). The CDR3 nucleotides are TGTGCCAGCAGCCCTCACCCTGACAGATTCTACGAGCAGTACTTC. Protein: CASSPHPDRFYEQYF.